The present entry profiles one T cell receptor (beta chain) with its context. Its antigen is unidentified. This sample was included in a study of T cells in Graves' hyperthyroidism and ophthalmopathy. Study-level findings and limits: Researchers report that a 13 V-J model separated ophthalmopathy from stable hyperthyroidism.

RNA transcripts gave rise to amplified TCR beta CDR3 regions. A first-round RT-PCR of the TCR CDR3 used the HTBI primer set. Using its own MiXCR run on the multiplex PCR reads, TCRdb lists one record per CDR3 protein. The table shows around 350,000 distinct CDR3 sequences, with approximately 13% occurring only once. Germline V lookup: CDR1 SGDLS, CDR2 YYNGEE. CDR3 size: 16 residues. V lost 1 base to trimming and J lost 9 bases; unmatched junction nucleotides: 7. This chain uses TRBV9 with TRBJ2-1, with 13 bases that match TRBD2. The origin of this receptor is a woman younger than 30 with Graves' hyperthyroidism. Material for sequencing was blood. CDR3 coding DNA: TGTGCCAGCAGCGTATCGGGACTAGCGGGAATGGGTGAGCAGTTCTTC. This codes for CASSVSGLAGMGEQFF.